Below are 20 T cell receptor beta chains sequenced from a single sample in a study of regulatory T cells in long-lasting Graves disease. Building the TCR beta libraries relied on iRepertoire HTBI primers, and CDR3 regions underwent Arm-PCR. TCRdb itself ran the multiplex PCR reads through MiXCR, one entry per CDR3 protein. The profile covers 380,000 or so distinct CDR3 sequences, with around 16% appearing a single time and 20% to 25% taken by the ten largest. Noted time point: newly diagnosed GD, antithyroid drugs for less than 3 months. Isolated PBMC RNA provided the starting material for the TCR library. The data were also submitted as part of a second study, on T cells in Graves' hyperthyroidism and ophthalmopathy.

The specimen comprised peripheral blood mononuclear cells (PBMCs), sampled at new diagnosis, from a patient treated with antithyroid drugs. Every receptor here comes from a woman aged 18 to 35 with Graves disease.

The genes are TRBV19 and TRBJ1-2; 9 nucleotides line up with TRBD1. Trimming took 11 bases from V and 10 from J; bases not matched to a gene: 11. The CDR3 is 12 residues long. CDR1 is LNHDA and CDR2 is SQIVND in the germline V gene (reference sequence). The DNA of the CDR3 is TGTGCCGGCAAAGGGACAGGGCCTATCTACACCTTC. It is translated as CAGKGTGPIYTF. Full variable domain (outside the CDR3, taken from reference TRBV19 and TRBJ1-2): DGGITQSPKYLFRKEGQNVTLSCEQNLNHDAMYWYRQDPGQGLRLIYYSQIVNDFQKGDIAEGYSVSREKKESFPLTVTSAQKNPTAFYLCAGKGTGPIYTFGSGTRLTVV.

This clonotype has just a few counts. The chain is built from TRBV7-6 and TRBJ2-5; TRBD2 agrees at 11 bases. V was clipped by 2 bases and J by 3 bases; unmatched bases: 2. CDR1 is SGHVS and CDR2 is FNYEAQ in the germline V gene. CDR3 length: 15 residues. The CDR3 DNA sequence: TGTGCCAGCAGCTTAATAGCGGGGGGGAAAGAGACCCAGTACTTC. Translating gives CASSLIAGGKETQYF.

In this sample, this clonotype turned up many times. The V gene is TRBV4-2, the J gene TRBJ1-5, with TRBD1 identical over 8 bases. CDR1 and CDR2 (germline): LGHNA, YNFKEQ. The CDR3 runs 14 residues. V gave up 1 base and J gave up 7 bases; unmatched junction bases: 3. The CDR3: CASSQGTGRQPQHF. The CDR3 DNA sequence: TGTGCCAGCAGCCAAGGGACAGGGAGGCAGCCCCAGCATTTT.

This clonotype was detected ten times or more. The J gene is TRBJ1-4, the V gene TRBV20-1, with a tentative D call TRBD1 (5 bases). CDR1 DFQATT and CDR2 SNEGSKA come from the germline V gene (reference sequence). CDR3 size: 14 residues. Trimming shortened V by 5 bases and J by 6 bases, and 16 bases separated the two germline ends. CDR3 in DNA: TGCAGTGCTCGAACCGGGGGGTGGGATGAAAAACTGTTTTTT. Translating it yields CSARTGGWDEKLFF.

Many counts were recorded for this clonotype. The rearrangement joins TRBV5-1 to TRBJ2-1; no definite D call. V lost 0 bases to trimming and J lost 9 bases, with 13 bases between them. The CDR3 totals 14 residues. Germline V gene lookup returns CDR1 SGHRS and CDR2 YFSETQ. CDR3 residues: CASSLDSGFSEQFF. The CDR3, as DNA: TGCGCCAGCAGCTTGGATAGTGGATTTAGTGAGCAGTTCTTC.

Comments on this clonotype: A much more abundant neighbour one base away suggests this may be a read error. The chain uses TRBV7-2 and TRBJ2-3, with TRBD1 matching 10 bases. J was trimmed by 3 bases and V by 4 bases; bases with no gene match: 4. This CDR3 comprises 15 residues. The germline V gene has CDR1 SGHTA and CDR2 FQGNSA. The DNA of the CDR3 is TGTGCCAGCAGCTCAATGGGACAGGGGACAGATACGCAGTATTTT. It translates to CASSSMGQGTDTQYF.

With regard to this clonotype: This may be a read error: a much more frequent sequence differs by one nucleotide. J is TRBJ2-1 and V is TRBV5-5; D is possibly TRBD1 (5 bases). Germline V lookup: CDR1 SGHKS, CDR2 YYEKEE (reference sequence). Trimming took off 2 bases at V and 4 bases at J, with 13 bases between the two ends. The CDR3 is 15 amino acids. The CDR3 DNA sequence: TGTGCCAGCAGCTTCGGAGATCGACAGTACAATGAGCAGTTCTTC. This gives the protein CASSFGDRQYNEQFF.

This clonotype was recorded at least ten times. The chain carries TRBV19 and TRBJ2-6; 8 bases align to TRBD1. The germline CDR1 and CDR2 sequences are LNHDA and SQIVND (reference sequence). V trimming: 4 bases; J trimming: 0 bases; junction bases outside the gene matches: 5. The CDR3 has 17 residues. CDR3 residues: CASSTGTGGSGANVLTF. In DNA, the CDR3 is TGTGCCAGTAGTACCGGGACAGGAGGCTCTGGGGCCAACGTCCTGACTTTC.

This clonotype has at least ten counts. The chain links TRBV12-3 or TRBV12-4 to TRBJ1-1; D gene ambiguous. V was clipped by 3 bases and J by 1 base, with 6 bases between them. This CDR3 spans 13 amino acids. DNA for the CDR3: TGTGCCAGCAGTTTCTTGGAGAACACTGAAGCTTTCTTT. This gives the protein CASSFLENTEAFF.

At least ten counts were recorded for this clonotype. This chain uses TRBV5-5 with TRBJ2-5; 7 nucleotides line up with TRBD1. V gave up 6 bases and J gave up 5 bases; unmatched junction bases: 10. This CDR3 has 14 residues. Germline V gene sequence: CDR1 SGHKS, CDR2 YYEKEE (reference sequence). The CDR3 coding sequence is TGTGCCAGCATCAAAGAGGGGGCCTTCGAGACCCAGTACTTC. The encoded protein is CASIKEGAFETQYF. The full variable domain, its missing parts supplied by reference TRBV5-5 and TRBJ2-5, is DAGVTQSPTHLIKTRGQQVTLRCSPISGHKSVSWYQQVLGQGPQFIFQYYEKEERGRGNFPDRFSARQFPNYSSELNVNALLLGDSALYLCASIKEGAFETQYFGPGTRLLVL.

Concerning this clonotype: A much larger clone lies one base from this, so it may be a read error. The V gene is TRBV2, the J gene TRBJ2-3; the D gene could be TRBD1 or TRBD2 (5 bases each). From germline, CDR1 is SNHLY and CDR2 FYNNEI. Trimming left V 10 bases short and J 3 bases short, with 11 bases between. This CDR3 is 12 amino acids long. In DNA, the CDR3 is TGTGCCAATCCGGGACCGACAGATACGCAGTATTTT. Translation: CANPGPTDTQYF.

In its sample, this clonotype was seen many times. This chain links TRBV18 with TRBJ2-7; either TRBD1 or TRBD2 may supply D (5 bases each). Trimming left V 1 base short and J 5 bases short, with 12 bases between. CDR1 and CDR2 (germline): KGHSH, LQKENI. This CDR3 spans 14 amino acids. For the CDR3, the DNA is TGTGCCAGCTCACCACGGGGACCCTGGGACGAGCAGTACTTC. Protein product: CASSPRGPWDEQYF.

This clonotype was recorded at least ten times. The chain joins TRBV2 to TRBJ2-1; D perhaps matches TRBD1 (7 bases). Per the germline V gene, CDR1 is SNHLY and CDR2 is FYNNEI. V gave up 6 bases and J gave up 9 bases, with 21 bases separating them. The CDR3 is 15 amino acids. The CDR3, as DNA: TGTGCCAGCAGCCGGGAGACAGGGCCGCCCGGTGAGCAGTTCTTC. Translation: CASSRETGPPGEQFF.

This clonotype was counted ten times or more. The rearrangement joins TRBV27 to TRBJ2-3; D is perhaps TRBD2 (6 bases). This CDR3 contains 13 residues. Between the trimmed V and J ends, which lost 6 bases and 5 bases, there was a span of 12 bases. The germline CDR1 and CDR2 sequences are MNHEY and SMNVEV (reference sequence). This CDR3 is CASRPGVGDTQYF. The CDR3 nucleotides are TGTGCCAGCAGGCCGGGGGTGGGAGATACGCAGTATTTT.

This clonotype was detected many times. CDR3 nucleotide sequence: TGTGCCAGCAGCTTGGCACCACCCTACGAGCAGTACTTC. Its translation: CASSLAPPYEQYF. This chain connects TRBV5-5 to TRBJ2-7; D unresolved. Per the germline V gene, CDR1 is SGHKS and CDR2 is YYEKEE (reference sequence). Trimming took 0 bases from V and 2 from J, leaving 6 bases between them. This CDR3 is 13 amino acids long.

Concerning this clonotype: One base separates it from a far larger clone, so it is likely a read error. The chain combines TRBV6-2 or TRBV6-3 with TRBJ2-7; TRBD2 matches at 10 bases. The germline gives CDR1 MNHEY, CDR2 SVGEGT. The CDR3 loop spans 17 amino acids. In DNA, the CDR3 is TGTGCCAGCAGCTCGCGGCTAGCGGGGGAAATACTCTACGATCAGTACTTC. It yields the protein CASSSRLAGEILYDQYF.

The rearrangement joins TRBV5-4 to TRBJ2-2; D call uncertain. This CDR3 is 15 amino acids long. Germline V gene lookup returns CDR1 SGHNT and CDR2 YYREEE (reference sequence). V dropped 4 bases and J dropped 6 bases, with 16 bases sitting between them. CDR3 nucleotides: TGTGCCAGCAGCCAAAGGGCAGGCAGACCCGGGGAGCTGTTTTTT. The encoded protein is CASSQRAGRPGELFF.

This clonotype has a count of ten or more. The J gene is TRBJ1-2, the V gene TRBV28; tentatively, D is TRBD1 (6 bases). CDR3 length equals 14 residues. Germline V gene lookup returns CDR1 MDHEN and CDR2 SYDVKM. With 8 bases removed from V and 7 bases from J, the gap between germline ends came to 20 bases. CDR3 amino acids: CASFWTSRGGGYTF. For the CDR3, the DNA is TGTGCCAGCTTCTGGACAAGCAGGGGAGGTGGCTACACCTTC.

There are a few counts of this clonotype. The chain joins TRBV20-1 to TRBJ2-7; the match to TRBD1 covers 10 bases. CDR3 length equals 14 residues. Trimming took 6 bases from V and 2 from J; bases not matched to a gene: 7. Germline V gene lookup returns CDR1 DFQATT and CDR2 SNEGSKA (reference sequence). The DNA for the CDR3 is TGCAGTGCCCCCGGCGGACAGGGGGCCTACGAGCAGTACTTC. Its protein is CSAPGGQGAYEQYF.

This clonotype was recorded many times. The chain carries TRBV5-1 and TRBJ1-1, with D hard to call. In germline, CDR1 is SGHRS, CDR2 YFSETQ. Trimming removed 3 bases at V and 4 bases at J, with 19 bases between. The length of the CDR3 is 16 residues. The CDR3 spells CASSYETRPRTTEAFF. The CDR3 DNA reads TGCGCCAGCAGCTACGAGACGCGGCCCCGGACCACTGAAGCTTTCTTT.